Below are 14 T cell receptor beta chains sequenced from a single sample in a study of cytomegalovirus exposure and HLA in healthy donors. It was with 60 Vbeta and 13 Jbeta primers that the PCR ran. Repertoires were generated with immunoSEQ multiplex PCR, while TCRdb's copy carries only in-frame clones and drops some. This table holds 63,000 or so clones, roughly 84% found once. Sequencing was performed on PBMCs. These receptor sequences come from a woman in her 30s in good health and CMV-seronegative.

As DNA, the CDR3 is TGTGCCAGCAGCTGGGGGGAATACAATGAGCAGTTCTTC. This gives the protein CASSWGEYNEQFF. This chain joins TRBV11-3 and TRBJ2-1; a weak D match, TRBD2 (6 bases). V dropped 4 bases and J dropped 4 bases, with 8 bases sitting between them. The CDR3 runs 13 residues. Per the germline V gene, CDR1 is SGHNT and CDR2 is YENEEA.

This sequence joins TRBV27 and TRBJ2-7; a possible D gene is TRBD1 (5 bases). CDR1 is MNHEY and CDR2 is SMNVEV in the germline V gene (reference sequence). Trimming removed 6 bases at V and 0 bases at J, with 15 bases between. This CDR3 spans 15 amino acids. In nucleotides, the CDR3 is TGTGCCAGCAGGAGAAGTTCGGACACCTCCTACGAGCAGTACGTC. This codes for CASRRSSDTSYEQYV.

This chain links TRBV10-3 with TRBJ2-1, with D unresolved. Germline CDR1 and CDR2: ENHRY and SYGVKD. V was trimmed by 0 bases and J by 3 bases, leaving 6 bases between them. The CDR3 spans 14 residues. The CDR3 DNA sequence: TGTGCCATCAGTGAGTCGAGTGGCTACAATGAGCAGTTCTTC. Its translation is CAISESSGYNEQFF.

The rearrangement joins TRBV2 to TRBJ2-2, with 13 bases matching TRBD2. The CDR3 spans 16 residues. The germline V gene has CDR1 SNHLY and CDR2 FYNNEI. With 6 bases clipped from V and 4 bases from J, the junction kept 5 bases outside the gene matches. The CDR3 here is CASRDGLAGATGELFF. For the CDR3, the DNA is TGTGCCAGCAGGGACGGACTAGCGGGAGCCACCGGGGAGCTGTTTTTT.

The V and J genes are TRBV7-9 and TRBJ1-1; 7 nucleotides line up with TRBD1. The CDR3 is made up of 15 amino acids. The junction had 7 bases not matched to a gene; V was cut back by 5 bases and J by 1 base. CDR1 and CDR2 (germline): SEHNR, FQNEAQ (reference sequence). CDR3: CASSIEGGPNTEAFF. The CDR3 coding sequence is TGTGCCAGCAGCATTGAAGGGGGCCCGAACACTGAAGCTTTCTTT.

Only one count was recorded for this clone. The rearrangement links TRBV18 to TRBJ2-5; 11 bases fit TRBD1. V was pared by 0 bases and J by 4 bases, with 1 base of the junction left unmatched. Germline V lookup: CDR1 KGHSH, CDR2 LQKENI. This CDR3 is built from 15 residues. CDR3 loop: CASSPPGQGGETQYF. Written as DNA, the CDR3 is TGTGCCAGCTCACCACCGGGACAGGGGGGAGAGACCCAGTACTTC.

This clone has only a few counts. This chain joins TRBV4-3 and TRBJ1-6; no definite D call. Germline V lookup: CDR1 LGHNA, CDR2 YSLEER. Between the trimmed V and J ends, which lost 2 bases and 8 bases, there was a span of 10 bases. This CDR3 region has 14 residues. In DNA, the CDR3 is TGCGCCAGCAGCCAACAGGAAAAGCATTCACCCCTCCACTTT. Its protein product is CASSQQEKHSPLHF.

This clone was recorded only once. This chain links TRBV5-1 with TRBJ2-5, with TRBD2 identical over 11 bases. In germline, CDR1 is SGHRS, CDR2 YFSETQ. Trimming cost V 0 bases and J 2 bases; bases outside gene matches: 3. The CDR3 sequence is 16 residues long. The CDR3 bases are TGCGCCAGCAGCTTGGCCGGGACTAGCGGACAAGAGACCCAGTACTTC. This codes for CASSLAGTSGQETQYF.

V is TRBV4-3 and J is TRBJ2-5; a weak D match, TRBD2 (6 bases). The end of the DNA fits TRBJ2-7 better, so the J call may be wrong. Germline CDR1 reads LGHNA; CDR2 reads YSLEER. The CDR3 is 17 amino acids. This chain's CDR3 is CASSQVYGTAGSYEQYF. The CDR3 nucleotides are TGCGCCAGCAGCCAAGTCTATGGGACTGCCGGGAGCTACGAGCAGTACTTC.

This clone has a single count. The chain recombines TRBV14 with TRBJ2-3; TRBD2 is a possible D gene (6 bases). The V gene lost 4 bases and the J gene lost 6 bases, with 11 bases spanning the gap. Germline V gene lookup returns CDR1 SGHDN and CDR2 FVKESK. The CDR3 contains 13 residues. This chain's CDR3 is CASSPRLGDTQYF. The DNA of the CDR3 is TGTGCCAGCAGCCCACGACTAGGGGATACGCAGTATTTT.

This chain connects TRBV6-1 to TRBJ1-2; 8 bases are a match to TRBD1. The CDR3 sequence is 14 residues long. Germline V gives CDR1 MNHNS, CDR2 SASEGT. Losses at the gene ends were 3 bases for V and 4 bases for J; bases not matched to a gene: 4. The CDR3 region has the DNA TGTGCCAGCAGTGAGGACAGGGCCATCTATGGCTACACCTTC. It is translated as CASSEDRAIYGYTF.

The gene calls are TRBV6-5 and TRBJ2-7; 8 positions match TRBD1. The length of the CDR3 is 15 residues. CDR1 is MNHEY and CDR2 is SVGAGI in the germline V gene. V was clipped by 6 bases and J by 1 base; unmatched bases: 8. For the CDR3, the DNA is TGTGCCAGCAGCCCCTACCGGACAGGGTCCTACGAGCAGTACGTC. It yields the protein CASSPYRTGSYEQYV.

The V gene is TRBV18, the J gene TRBJ2-3, with D possibly being TRBD2 (5 bases). CDR3 length: 15 amino acids. Per the germline V gene, CDR1 is KGHSH and CDR2 is LQKENI. V lost 4 bases and J 3 bases, leaving 14 bases between the germline ends. CDR3 sequence: CASSRSEASTDTQYF. Here the CDR3 DNA reads TGTGCCAGCTCACGGTCGGAGGCTAGTACAGATACGCAGTATTTT.

This clone was picked up one time. This chain joins TRBV10-3 and TRBJ1-2; D may be TRBD1 (6 bases). Deletions cut 4 bases from V and 7 bases from J, with 16 bases between. The CDR3 is 14 amino acids. Germline values: CDR1 ENHRY, CDR2 SYGVKD. CDR3 DNA: TGTGCCATCAGTGTCTCAGGGGCCGCCTCTGGCTACACCTTC. Its protein product is CAISVSGAASGYTF.